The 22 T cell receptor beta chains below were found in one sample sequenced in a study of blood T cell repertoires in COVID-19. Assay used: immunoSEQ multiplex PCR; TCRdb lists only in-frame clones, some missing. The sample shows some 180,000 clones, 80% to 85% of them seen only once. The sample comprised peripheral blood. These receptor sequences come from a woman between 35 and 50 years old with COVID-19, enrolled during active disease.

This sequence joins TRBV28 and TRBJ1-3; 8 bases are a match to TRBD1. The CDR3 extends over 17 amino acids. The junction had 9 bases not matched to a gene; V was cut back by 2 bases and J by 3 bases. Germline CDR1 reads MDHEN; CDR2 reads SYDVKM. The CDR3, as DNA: TGTGCCAGCAGTTTAACCCCCGGACAGGGCCTTGGAAACACCATATATTTT. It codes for CASSLTPGQGLGNTIYF.

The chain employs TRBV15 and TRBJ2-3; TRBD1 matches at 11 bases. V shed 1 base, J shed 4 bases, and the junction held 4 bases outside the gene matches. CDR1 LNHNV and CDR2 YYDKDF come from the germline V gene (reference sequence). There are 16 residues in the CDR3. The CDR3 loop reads CATSRGTGGKADTQYF. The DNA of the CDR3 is TGTGCCACCAGCAGAGGGACAGGGGGCAAAGCAGATACGCAGTATTTT.

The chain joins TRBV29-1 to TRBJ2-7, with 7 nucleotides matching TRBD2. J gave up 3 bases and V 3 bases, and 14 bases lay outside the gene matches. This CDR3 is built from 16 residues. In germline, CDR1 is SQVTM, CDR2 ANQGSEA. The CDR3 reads CSVDGLGLADNYEQYF. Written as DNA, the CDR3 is TGCAGCGTTGATGGGTTGGGGCTAGCGGATAACTACGAGCAGTACTTC.

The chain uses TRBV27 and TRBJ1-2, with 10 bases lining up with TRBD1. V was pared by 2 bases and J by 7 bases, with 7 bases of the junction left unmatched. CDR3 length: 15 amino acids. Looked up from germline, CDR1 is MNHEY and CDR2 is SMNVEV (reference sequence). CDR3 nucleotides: TGTGCCAGCAGTTTAAGGGGACAGGGGATTTTTGGCTACACCTTC. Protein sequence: CASSLRGQGIFGYTF.

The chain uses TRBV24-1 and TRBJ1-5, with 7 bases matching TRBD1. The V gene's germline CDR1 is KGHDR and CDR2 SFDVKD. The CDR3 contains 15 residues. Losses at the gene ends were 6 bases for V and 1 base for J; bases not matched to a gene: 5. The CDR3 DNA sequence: TGTGCCACCAGTCCGACAGGGCCCAGCAATCAGCCCCAGCATTTT. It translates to CATSPTGPSNQPQHF.

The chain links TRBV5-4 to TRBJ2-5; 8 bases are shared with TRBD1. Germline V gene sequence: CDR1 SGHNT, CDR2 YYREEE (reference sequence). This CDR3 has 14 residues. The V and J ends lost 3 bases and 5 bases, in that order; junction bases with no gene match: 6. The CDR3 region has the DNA TGTGCCAGCAGCTCTACGACAGGGGTGGAGACCCAGTACTTC. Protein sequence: CASSSTTGVETQYF.

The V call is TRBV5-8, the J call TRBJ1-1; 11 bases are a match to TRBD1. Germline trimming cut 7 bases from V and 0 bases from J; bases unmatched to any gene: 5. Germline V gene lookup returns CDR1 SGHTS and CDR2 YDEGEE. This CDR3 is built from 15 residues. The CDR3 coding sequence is TGTGCCAGCCGGACAGGGGGCGTGATGAACACTGAAGCTTTCTTT. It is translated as CASRTGGVMNTEAFF. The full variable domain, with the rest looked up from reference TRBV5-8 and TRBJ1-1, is EAGVTQSPTHLIKTRGQQATLRCSPISGHTSVYWYQQALGLGLQFLLWYDEGEERNRGNFPPRFSGRQFPNYSSELNVNALELEDSALYLCASRTGGVMNTEAFFGQGTRLTVV.

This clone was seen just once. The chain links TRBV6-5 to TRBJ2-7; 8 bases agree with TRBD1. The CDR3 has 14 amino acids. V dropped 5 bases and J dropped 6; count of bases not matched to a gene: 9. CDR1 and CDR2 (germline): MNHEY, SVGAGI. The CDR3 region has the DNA TGTGCCAGCAGTCCACGGACAGGGTATCTCGAGCAGTACTTC. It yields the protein CASSPRTGYLEQYF.

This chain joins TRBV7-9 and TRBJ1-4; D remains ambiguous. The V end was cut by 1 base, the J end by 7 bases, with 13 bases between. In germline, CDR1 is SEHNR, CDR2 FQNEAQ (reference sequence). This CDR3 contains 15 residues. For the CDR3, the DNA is TGTGCCAGCAGCTTAGACCAGTCCTCTGGTGAAAAACTGTTTTTT. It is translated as CASSLDQSSGEKLFF.

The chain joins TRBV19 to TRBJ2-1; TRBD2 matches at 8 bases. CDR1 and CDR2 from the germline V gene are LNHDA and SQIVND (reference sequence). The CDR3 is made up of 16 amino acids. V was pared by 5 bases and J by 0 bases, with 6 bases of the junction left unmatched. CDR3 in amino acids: CASSPFSGISYNEQFF. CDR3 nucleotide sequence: TGTGCCAGTAGTCCTTTTAGCGGGATCTCCTACAATGAGCAGTTCTTC.

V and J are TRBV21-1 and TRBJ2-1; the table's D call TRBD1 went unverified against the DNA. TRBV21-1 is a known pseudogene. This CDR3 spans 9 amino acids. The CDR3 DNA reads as TGTGCCAGCAGACAGGAGCAGTTCTTC. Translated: CASRQEQFF.

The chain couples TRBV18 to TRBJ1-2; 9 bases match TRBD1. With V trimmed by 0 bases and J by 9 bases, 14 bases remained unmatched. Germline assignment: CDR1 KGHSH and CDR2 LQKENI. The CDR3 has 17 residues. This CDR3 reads CASSPPGQGRLGDSYTF. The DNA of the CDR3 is TGTGCCAGCTCACCACCGGGACAGGGCCGGCTGGGGGATAGCTACACCTTC.

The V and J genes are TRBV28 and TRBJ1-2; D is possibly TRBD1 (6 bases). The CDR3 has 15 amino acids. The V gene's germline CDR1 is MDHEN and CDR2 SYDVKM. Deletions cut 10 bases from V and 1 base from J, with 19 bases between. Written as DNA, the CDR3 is TGTGCCACAGGGGAGACGGCCGTGGGTAACTATGGCTACACCTTC. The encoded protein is CATGETAVGNYGYTF.

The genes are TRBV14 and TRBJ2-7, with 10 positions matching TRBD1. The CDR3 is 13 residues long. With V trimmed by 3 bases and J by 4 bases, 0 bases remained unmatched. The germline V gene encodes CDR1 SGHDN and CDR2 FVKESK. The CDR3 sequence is CASSQGQGYEQYF. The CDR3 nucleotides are TGTGCCAGCAGCCAGGGACAGGGGTACGAGCAGTACTTC.

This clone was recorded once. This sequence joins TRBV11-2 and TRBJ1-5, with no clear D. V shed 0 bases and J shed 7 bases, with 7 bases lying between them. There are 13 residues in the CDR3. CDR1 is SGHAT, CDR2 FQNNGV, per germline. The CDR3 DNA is TGTGCCAGCAGCTTAGACCAGAAACAGCCCCAGCATTTT. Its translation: CASSLDQKQPQHF.

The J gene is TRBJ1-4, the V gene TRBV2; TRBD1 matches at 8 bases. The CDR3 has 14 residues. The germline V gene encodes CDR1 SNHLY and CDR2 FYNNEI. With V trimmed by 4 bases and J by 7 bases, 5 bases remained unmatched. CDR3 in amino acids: CASSVRTGSEKLFF. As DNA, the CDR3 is TGTGCCAGCAGTGTCAGGACAGGGAGTGAAAAACTGTTTTTT. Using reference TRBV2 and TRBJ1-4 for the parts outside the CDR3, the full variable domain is EPEVTQTPSHQVTQMGQEVILRCVPISNHLYFYWYRQILGQKVEFLVSFYNNEISEKSEIFDDQFSVERPDGSNFTLKIRSTKLEDSAMYFCASSVRTGSEKLFFGSGTQLSVL.

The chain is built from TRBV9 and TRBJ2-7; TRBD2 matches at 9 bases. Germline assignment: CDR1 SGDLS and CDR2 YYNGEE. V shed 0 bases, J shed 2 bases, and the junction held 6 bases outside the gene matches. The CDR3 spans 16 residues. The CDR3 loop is CASSVERSGGTYEQYF. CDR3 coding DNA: TGTGCCAGCAGCGTAGAACGGAGCGGGGGGACCTACGAGCAGTACTTC.

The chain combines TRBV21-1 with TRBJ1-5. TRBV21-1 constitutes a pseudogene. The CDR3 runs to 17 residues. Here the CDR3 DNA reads TGTGCCAGCAGCAAAGGTGGCGGGAACGGTTGCAATCAGCCCCAGCATTTT. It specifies CASSKGGGNGCNQPQHF.

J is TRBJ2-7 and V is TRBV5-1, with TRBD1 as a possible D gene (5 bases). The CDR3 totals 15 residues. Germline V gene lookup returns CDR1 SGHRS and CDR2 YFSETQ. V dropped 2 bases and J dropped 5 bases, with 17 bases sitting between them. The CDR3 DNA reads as TGCGCCAGCAGCTTTTTGGCGAACAGGAAGGACGAGCAGTACTTC. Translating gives CASSFLANRKDEQYF.

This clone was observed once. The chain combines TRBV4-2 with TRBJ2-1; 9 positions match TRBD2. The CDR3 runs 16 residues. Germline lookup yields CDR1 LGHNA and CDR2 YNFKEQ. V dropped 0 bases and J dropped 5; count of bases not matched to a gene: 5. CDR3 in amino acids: CASSQEGRGGNNEQFF. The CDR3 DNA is TGTGCCAGCAGCCAAGAAGGGCGGGGGGGGAACAATGAGCAGTTCTTC.

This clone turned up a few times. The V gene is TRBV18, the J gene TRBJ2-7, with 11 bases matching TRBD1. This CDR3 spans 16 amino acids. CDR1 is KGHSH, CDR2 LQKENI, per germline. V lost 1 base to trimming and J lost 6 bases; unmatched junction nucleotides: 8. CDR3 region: CASSPQSDRGRAEQYF. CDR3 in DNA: TGTGCCAGCTCACCACAGTCGGACAGGGGGCGAGCCGAGCAGTACTTC. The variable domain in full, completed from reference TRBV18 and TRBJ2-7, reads NAGVMQNPRHLVRRRGQEARLRCSPMKGHSHVYWYRQLPEEGLKFMVYLQKENIIDESGMPKERFSAEFPKEGPSILRIQQVVRGDSAAYFCASSPQSDRGRAEQYFGPGTRLTVT.

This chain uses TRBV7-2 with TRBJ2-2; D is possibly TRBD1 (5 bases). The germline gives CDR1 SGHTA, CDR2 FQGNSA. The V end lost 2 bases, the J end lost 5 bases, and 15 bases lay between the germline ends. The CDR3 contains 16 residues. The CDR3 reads CASSLTPGPVTGELFF. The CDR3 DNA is TGTGCCAGCAGCTTAACGCCAGGGCCGGTGACCGGGGAGCTGTTTTTT.